This T cell receptor beta chain originates from a study of blood T cell repertoires in COVID-19. Study overall: Samples representing acute and convalescent COVID-19 were sourced from the United States, Italy and Spain. The analysed material was cDNA or gDNA that came from T cells, B-cell-depleted T cells, or PBMCs.

As handled by the study authors: Reference gene primer amplification yielded estimated nucleated cell counts. The repertoire was sequenced with immunoSEQ multiplex PCR; TCRdb's copy has only in-frame clones and lacks some. The DNA was the basis for D and trimming; V, J and clone size are from that table. Of under 350,000 clones in the sample, 85% were seen once. The V and J ends lost 4 bases and 4 bases, in that order; junction bases with no gene match: 9. The CDR3 is 16 residues long. CDR1 is SGHRS and CDR2 is YFSETQ in the germline V gene. This rearrangement joins TRBV5-1 to TRBJ2-2; 8 bases map to TRBD1. Sample: peripheral blood. This receptor was identified in a human donor in a cohort sampled during active COVID-19. The CDR3 reads CASSQMGQASTGELFF. In nucleotides, the CDR3 is TGCGCCAGCAGCCAAATGGGACAGGCTAGCACCGGGGAGCTGTTTTTT.